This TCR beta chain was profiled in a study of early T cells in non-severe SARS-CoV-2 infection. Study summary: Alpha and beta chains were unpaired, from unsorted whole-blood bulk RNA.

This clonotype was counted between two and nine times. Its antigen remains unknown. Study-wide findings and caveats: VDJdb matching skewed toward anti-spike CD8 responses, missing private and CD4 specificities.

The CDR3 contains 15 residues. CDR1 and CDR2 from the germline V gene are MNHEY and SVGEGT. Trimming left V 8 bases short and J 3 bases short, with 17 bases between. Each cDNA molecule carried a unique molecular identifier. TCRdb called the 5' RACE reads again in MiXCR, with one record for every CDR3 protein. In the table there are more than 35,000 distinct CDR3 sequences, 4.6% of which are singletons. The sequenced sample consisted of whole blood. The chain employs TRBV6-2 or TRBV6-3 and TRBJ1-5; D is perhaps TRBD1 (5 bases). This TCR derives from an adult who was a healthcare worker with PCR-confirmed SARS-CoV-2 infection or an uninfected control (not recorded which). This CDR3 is CASGNFGGPNQPQHF. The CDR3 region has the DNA TGTGCCAGCGGAAACTTTGGGGGTCCCAATCAGCCCCAGCATTTT.